Sequencing of this T cell receptor beta chain was carried out in a study of type 1 regulatory T cells. Study as a whole: This in vitro CD4 product, T-allo10, is enriched for Tr1 cells and alloantigen-specific.

Notes on the study in general: Tr1 cells had a more restricted TCR repertoire than non-Tr1 cells.

This CDR3 has 12 residues. The germline V gene encodes CDR1 SGHTA and CDR2 FQGNSA. Trimming left V 2 bases short and J 4 bases short, with 6 bases between. TCRdb re-analysed the reads in MiXCR, keeping a single row per CDR3 protein. Of more than 60,000 distinct CDR3 sequences listed, 62% were seen once; the top ten hold over 1.5%. A remark on this clonotype: Its target is not known.

The source material was cultured non-Tr1 T cells, either the whole culture or a sorted T cell fraction (not recorded which). This receptor was identified in a human donor in good health. J is TRBJ2-7 and V is TRBV7-2; no clear D. CDR3 nucleotide sequence: TGTGCCAGCAGCTTAACTCAGTACGAGCAGTACTTC. Translation gives CASSLTQYEQYF.